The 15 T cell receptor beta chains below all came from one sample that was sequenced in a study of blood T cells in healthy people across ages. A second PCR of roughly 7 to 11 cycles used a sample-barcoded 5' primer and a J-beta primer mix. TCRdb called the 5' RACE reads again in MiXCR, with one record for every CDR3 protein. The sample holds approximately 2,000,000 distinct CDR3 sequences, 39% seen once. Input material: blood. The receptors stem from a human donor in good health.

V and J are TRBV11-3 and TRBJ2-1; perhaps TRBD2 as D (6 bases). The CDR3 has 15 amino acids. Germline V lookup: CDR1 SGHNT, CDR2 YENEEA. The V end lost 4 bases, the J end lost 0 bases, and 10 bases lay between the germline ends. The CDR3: CASSSGVTSYNEQFF. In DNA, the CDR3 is TGTGCCAGCAGCTCGGGAGTTACCTCCTACAATGAGCAGTTCTTC.

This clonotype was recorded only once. This chain's CDR3 is CASSLMYHEQYF. Written as DNA, the CDR3 is TGTGCCAGCAGTTTAATGTACCACGAGCAGTACTTC. The rearrangement links TRBV28 to TRBJ2-7; D gene ambiguous. The CDR3 runs to 12 residues. The germline gives CDR1 MDHEN, CDR2 SYDVKM. The V and J ends lost 2 bases and 5 bases respectively, with 7 bases between them.

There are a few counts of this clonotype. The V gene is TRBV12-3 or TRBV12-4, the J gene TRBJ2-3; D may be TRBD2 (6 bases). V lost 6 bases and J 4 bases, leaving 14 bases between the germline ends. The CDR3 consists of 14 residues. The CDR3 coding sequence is TGTGCCAGCAGATCGACTAGTGGTGCAGATACGCAGTATTTT. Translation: CASRSTSGADTQYF.

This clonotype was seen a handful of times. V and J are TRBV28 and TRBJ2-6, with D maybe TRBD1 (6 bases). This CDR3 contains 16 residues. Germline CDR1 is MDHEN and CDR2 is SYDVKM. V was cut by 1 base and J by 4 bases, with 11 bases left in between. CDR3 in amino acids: CASSLYRGTGANVLTF. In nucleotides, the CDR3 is TGTGCCAGCAGTTTATATAGGGGGACCGGGGCCAACGTCCTGACTTTC.

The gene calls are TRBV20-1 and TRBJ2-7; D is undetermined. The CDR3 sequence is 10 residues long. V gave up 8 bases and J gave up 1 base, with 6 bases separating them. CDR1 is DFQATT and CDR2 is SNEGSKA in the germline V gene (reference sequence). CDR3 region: CSFGSYEQYF. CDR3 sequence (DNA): TGCAGTTTTGGTTCCTACGAGCAGTACTTC.

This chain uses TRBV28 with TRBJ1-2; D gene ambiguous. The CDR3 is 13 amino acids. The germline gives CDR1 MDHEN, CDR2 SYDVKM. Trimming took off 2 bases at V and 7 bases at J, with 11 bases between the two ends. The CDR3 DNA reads TGTGCCAGCAGTTTAGGAACAGAGGTTGGCTACACCTTC. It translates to CASSLGTEVGYTF.

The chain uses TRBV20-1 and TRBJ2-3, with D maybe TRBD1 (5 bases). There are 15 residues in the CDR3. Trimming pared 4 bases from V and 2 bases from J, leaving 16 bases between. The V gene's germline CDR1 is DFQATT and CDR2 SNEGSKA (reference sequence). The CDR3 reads CSATLIRQHTDTQYF. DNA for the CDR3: TGCAGTGCTACCCTAATTAGACAGCACACAGATACGCAGTATTTT.

As DNA, the CDR3 is TGTGCCACCAGACAGGAGATAACCTACGAGCAGTACTTC. This sequence encodes CATRQEITYEQYF. V gene TRBV28 combines with J gene TRBJ2-7; maybe TRBD1 (6 bases). V shed 10 bases and J shed 2 bases, with 15 bases lying between them. Germline V gene sequence: CDR1 MDHEN, CDR2 SYDVKM. The CDR3 covers 13 residues.

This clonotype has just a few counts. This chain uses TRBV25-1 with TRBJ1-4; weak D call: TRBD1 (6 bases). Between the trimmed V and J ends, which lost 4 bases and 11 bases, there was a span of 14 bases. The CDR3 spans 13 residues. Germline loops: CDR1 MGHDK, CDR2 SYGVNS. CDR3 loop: CASSGNREGKLFF. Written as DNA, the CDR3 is TGTGCCAGCAGTGGAAACAGGGAAGGGAAACTGTTTTTT.

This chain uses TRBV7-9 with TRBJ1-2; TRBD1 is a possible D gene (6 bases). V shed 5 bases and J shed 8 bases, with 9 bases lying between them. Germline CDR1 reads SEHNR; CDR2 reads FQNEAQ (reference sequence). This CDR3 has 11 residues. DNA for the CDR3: TGTGCCAGCAGCGCCGGGACAGGCTACACCTTC. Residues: CASSAGTGYTF.

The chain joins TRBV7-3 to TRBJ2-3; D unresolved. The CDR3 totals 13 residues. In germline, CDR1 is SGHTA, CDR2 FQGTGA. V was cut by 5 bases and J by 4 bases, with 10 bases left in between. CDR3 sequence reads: CASSPPAADTQYF. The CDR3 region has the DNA TGTGCCAGCAGCCCTCCGGCCGCAGATACGCAGTATTTT. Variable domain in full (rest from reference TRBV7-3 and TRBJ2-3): GAGVSQTPSNKVTEKGKYVELRCDPISGHTALYWYRQSLGQGPEFLIYFQGTGAADDSGLPNDRFFAVRPEGSVSTLKIQRTERGDSAVYLCASSPPAADTQYFGPGTRLTVL.

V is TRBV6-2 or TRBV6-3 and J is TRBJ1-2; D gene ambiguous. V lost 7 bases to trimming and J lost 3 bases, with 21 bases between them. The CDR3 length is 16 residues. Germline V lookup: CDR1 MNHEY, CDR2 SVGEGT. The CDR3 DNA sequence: TGTGCCAGCACCTTAAGCCTGACAATTGGACACTATGGCTACACCTTC. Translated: CASTLSLTIGHYGYTF.

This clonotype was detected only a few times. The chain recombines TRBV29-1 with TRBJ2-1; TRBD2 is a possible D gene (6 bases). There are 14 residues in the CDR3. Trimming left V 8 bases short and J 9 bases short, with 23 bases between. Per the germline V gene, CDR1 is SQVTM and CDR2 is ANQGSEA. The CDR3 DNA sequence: TGCAGCCTTACGCTAGCGAGTATCGATACTGAGCAGTTCTTC. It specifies CSLTLASIDTEQFF.

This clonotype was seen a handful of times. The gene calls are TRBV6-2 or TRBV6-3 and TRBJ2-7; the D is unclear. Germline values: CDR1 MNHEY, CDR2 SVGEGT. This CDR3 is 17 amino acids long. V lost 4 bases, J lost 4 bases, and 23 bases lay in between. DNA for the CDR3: TGTGCCAGCAGTTCATATTCATTTCGGACGAGAGTATACGAGCAGTACTTC. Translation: CASSSYSFRTRVYEQYF.

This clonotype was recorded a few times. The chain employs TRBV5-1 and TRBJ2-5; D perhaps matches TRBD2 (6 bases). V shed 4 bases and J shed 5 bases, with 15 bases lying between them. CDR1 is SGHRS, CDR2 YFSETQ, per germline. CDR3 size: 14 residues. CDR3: CASSPSEGGETQYF. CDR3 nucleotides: TGCGCCAGCAGCCCGTCGGAGGGCGGGGAGACCCAGTACTTC.